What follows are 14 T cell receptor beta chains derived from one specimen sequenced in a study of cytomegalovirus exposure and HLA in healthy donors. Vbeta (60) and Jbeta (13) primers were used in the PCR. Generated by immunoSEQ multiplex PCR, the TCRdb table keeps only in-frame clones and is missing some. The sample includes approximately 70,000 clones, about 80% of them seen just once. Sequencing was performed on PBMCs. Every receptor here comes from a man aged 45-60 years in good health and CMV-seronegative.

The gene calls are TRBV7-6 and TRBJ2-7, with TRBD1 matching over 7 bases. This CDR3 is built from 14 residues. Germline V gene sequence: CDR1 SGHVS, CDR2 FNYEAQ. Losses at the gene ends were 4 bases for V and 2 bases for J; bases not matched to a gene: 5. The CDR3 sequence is CASSSRDSAYEQYF. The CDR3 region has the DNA TGTGCCAGCAGCTCTCGGGACAGTGCCTACGAGCAGTACTTC.

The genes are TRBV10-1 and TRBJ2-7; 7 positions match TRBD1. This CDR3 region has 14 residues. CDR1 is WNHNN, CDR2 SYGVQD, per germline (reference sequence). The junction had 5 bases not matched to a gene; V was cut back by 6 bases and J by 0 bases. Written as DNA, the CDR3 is TGCGCCAGCAGCCCCGACAGGGCCTCCTACGAGCAGTACTTC. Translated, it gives CASSPDRASYEQYF.

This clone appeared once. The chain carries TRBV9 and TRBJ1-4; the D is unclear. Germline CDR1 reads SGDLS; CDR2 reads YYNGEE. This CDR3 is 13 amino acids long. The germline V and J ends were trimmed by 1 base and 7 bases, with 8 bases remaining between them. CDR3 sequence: CASSVSGSEKLFF. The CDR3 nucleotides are TGTGCCAGCAGCGTATCCGGGAGTGAAAAACTGTTTTTT.

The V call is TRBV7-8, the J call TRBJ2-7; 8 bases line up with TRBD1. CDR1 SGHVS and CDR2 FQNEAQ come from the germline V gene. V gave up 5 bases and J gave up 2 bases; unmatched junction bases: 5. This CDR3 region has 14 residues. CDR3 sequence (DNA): TGTGCCAGCAGCCCCCCGGGACAGGCCTACGAGCAGTACTTC. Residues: CASSPPGQAYEQYF.

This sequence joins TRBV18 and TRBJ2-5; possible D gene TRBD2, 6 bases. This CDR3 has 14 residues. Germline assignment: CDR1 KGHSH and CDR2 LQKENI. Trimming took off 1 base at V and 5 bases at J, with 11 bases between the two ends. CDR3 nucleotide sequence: TGTGCCAGCTCACCACGGGTCGGGGGTGAGACCCAGTACTTC. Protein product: CASSPRVGGETQYF.

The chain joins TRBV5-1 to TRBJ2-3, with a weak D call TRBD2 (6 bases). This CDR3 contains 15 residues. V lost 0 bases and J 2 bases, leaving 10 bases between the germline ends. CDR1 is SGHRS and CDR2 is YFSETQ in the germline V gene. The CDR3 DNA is TGCGCCAGCAGCTTGGCTAGCGATACCACAGATACGCAGTATTTT. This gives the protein CASSLASDTTDTQYF.

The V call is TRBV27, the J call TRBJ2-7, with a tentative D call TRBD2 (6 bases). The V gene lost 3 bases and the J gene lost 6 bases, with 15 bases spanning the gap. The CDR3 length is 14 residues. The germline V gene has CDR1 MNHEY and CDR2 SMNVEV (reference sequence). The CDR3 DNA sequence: TGTGCCAGCAGTTTGTTCGCAGGGAGGATCGAGCAGTACTTC. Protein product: CASSLFAGRIEQYF.

DNA for the CDR3: TGTGCCAGCAGTGGACAGGGGAATACTGAAGCTTTCTTT. Translating gives CASSGQGNTEAFF. This rearrangement joins TRBV27 to TRBJ1-1; the match to TRBD1 covers 9 bases. Germline loops: CDR1 MNHEY, CDR2 SMNVEV (reference sequence). The CDR3 totals 13 residues. The J segment lost 5 bases and the V segment lost 5 bases, leaving 3 bases of the junction unmatched.

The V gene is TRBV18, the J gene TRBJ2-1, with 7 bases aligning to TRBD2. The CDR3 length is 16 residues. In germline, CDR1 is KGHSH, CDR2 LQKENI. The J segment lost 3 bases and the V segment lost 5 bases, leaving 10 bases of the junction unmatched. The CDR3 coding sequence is TGTGCCAGCTCAACTCTCCGGGGGGTGGACTACAATGAGCAGTTCTTC. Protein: CASSTLRGVDYNEQFF.

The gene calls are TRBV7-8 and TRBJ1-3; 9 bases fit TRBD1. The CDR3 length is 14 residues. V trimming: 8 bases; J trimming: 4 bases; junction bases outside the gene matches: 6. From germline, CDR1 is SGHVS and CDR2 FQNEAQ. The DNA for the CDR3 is TGTGCCAGCCGCACAGGGGGCGAGGGAAACACCATATATTTT. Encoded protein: CASRTGGEGNTIYF.

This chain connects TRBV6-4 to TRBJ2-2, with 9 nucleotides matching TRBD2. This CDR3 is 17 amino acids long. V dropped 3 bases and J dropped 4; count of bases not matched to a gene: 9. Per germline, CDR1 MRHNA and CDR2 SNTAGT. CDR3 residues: CASSEGSGGRGTGELFF. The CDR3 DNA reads TGTGCCAGCAGTGAGGGTAGCGGGGGACGAGGCACCGGGGAGCTGTTTTTT.

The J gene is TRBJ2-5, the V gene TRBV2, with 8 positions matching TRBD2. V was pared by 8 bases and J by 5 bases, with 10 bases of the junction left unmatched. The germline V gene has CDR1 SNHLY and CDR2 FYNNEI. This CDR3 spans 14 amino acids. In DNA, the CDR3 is TGTGCCAGCCTAGGCCGCGGGAGGAAGGAGACCCAGTACTTC. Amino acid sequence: CASLGRGRKETQYF.

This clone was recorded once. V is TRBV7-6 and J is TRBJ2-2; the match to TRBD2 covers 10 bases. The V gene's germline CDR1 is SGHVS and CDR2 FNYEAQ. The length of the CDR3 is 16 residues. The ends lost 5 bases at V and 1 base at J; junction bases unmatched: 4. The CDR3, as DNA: TGTGCCAGCAGCCCTTGGACTAGCGGGAACACCGGGGAGCTGTTTTTT. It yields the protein CASSPWTSGNTGELFF.

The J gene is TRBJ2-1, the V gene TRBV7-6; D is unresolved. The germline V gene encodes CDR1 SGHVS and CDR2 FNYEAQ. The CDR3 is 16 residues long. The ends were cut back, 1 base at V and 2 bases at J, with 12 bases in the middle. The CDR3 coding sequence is TGTGCCAGCAGCTTAGAAAACCCAGGTCCCTACAATGAGCAGTTCTTC. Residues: CASSLENPGPYNEQFF.